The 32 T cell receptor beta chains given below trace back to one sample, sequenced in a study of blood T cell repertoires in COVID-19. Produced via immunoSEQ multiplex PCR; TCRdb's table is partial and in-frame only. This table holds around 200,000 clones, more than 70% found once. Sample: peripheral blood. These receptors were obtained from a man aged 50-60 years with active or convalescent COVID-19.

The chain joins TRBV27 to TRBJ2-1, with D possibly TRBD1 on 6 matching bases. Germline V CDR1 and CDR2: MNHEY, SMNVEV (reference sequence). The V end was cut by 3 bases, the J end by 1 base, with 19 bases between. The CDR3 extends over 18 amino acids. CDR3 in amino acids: CASSFGETGTQSYNEQFF. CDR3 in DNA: TGTGCCAGCAGTTTTGGTGAGACAGGAACCCAGTCCTACAATGAGCAGTTCTTC.

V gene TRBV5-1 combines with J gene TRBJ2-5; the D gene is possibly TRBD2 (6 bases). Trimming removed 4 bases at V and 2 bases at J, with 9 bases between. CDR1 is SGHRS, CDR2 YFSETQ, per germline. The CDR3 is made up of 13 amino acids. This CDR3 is CASSAGFQETQYF. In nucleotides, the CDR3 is TGCGCCAGCAGCGCGGGGTTTCAAGAGACCCAGTACTTC. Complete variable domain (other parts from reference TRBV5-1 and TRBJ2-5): KAGVTQTPRYLIKTRGQQVTLSCSPISGHRSVSWYQQTPGQGLQFLFEYFSETQRNKGNFPGRFSGRQFSNSRSEMNVSTLELGDSALYLCASSAGFQETQYFGPGTRLLVL.

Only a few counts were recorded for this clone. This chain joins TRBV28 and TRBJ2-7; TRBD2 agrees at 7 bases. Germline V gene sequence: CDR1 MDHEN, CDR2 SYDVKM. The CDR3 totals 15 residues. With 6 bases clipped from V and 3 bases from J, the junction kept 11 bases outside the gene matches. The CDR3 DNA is TGTGCCAGCAGCCAACCTCCCACTAGCGTCTACGAGCAGTACTTC. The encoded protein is CASSQPPTSVYEQYF.

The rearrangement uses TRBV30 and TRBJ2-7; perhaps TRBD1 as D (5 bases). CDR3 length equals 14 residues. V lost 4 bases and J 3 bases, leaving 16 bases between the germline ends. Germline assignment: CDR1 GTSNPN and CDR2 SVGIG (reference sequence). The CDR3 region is CAWTPTGQGYEQYF. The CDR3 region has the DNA TGTGCCTGGACACCAACCGGCCAGGGCTACGAGCAGTACTTC.

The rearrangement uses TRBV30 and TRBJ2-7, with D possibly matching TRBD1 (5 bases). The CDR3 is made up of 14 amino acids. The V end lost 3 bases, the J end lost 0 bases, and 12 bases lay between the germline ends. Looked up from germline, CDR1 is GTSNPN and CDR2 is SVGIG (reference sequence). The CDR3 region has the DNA TGTGCCTGGAGCCTAAACAGGCGCTCCTACGAGCAGTACTTC. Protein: CAWSLNRRSYEQYF.

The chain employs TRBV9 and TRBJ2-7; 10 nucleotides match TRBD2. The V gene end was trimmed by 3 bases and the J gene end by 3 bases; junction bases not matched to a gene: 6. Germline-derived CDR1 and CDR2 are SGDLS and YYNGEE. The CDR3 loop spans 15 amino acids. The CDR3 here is CASSAGTSAIYEQYF. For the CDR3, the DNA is TGTGCCAGCAGCGCCGGGACTAGCGCCATCTACGAGCAGTACTTC.

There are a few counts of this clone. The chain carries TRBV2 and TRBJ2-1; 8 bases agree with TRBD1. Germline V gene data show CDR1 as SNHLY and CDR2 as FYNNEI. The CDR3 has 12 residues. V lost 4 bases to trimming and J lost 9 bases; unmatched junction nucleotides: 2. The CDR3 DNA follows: TGTGCCAGCAGTGTCCAGGGGGCTGAGCAGTTCTTC. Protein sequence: CASSVQGAEQFF. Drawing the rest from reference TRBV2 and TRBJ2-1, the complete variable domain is EPEVTQTPSHQVTQMGQEVILRCVPISNHLYFYWYRQILGQKVEFLVSFYNNEISEKSEIFDDQFSVERPDGSNFTLKIRSTKLEDSAMYFCASSVQGAEQFFGPGTRLTVL.

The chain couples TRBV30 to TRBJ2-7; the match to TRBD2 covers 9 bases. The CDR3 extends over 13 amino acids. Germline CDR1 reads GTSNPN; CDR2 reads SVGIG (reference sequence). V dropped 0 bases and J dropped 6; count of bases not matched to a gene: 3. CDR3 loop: CAWSVRGRGEQYF. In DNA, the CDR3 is TGTGCCTGGAGTGTACGCGGGAGGGGCGAGCAGTACTTC.

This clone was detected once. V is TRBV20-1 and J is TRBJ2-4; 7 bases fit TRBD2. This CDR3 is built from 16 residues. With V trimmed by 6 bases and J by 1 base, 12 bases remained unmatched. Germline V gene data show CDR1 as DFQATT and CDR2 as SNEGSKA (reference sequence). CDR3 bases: TGCAGTGCCAGTGGGGGGAGGGCCTCGGCCAAAAACATTCAGTACTTC. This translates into CSASGGRASAKNIQYF.

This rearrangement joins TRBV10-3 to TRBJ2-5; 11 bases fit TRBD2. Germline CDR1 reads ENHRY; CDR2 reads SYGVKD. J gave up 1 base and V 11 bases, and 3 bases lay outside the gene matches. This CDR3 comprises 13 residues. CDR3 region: CACSGGVQETQYF. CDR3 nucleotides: TGTGCCTGTAGCGGGGGGGTCCAAGAGACCCAGTACTTC.

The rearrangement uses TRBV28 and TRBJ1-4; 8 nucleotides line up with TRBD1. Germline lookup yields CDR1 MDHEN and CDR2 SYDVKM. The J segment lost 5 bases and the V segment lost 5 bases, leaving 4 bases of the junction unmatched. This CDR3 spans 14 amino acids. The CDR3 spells CASSRQGRNEKLFF. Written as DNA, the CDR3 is TGTGCCAGCAGTCGACAGGGGCGGAATGAAAAACTGTTTTTT.

In DNA, the CDR3 is TGTGCCAGCAGCTTAGGCGTTAGCGCGGCCTACGAGCAGTACTTC. Translating it yields CASSLGVSAAYEQYF. This chain links TRBV13 with TRBJ2-7; weak D call: TRBD2 (5 bases). The V gene lost 0 bases and the J gene lost 2 bases, with 11 bases spanning the gap. CDR1 and CDR2 from the germline V gene are PRHDT and FYEKMQ (reference sequence). This CDR3 spans 15 amino acids.

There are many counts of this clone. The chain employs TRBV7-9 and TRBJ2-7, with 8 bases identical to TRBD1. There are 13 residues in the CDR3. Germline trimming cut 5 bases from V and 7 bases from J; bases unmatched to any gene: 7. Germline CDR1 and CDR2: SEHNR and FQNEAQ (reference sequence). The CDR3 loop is CASSSRGPDEQYF. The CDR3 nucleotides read TGTGCCAGCAGCAGCAGGGGGCCTGATGAGCAGTACTTC.

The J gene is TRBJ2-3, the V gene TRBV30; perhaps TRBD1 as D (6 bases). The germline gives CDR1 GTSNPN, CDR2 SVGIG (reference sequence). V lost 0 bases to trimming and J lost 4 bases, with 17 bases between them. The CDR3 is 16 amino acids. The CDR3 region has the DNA TGTGCCTGGAGTGTCGTTCCGGGCCCAGGGGCAGATACGCAGTATTTT. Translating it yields CAWSVVPGPGADTQYF.

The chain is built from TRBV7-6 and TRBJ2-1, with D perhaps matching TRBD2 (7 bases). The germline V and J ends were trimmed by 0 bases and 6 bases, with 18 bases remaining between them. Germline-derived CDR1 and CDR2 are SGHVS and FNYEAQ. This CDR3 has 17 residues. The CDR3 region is CASSLAQGGGATNEQFF. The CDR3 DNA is TGTGCCAGCAGCTTAGCGCAGGGAGGGGGGGCCACCAATGAGCAGTTCTTC.

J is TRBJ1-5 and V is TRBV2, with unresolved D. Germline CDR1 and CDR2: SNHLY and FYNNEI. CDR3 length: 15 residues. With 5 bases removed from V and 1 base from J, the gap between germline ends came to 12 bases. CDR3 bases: TGTGCCAGCAGTCCCTCGCGGGGAAGCAATCAGCCCCAGCATTTT. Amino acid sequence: CASSPSRGSNQPQHF.

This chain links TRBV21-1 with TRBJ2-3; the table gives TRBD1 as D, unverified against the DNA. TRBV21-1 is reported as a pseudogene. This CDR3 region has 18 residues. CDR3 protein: CASSANGTAHSSTDTQYF. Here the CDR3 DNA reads TGTGCCAGCAGCGCCAACGGGACAGCCCATTCTAGCACAGATACGCAGTATTTT.

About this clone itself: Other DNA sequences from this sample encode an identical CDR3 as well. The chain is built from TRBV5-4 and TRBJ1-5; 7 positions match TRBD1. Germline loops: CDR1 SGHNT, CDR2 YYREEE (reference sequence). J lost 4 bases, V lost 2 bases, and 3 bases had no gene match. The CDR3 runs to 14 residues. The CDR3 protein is CASSFQGGNQPQHF. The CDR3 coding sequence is TGTGCCAGCAGCTTCCAGGGGGGAAATCAGCCCCAGCATTTT.

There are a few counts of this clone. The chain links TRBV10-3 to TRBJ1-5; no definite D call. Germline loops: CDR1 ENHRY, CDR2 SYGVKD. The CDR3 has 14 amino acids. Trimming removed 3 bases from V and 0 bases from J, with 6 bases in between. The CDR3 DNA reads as TGTGCCATCAGTGAAAGGAGTAGCAATCAGCCCCAGCATTTT. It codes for CAISERSSNQPQHF.

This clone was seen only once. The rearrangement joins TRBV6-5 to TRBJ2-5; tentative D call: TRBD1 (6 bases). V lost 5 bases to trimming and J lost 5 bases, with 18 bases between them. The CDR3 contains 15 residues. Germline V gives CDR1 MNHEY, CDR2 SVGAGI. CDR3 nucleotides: TGTGCCAGCAGTCCCCCTAGGGGGTCGGGGGAGACCCAGTACTTC. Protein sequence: CASSPPRGSGETQYF.

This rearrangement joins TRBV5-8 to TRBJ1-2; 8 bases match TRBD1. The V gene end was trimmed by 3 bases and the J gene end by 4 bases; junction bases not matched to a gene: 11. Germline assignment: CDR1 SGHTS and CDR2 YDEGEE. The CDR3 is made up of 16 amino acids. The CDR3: CASSYLNQGAGYGYTF. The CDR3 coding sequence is TGTGCCAGCAGCTATTTAAACCAGGGGGCAGGCTATGGCTACACCTTC.

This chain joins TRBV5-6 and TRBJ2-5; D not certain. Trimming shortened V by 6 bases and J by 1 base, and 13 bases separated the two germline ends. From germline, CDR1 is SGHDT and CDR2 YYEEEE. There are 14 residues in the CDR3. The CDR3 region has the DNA TGTGCCAGCACCACCCTCCGGTTCCAAGAGACCCAGTACTTC. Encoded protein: CASTTLRFQETQYF.

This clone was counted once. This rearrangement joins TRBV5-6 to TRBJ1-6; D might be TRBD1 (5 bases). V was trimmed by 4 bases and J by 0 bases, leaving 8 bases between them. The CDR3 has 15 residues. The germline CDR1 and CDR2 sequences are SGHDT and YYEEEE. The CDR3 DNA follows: TGTGCCAGCAGCCGACAGAGCTCCTATAATTCACCCCTCCACTTT. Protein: CASSRQSSYNSPLHF.

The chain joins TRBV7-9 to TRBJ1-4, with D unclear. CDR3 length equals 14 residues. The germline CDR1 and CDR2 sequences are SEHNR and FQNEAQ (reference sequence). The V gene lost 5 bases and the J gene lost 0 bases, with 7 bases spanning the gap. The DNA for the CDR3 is TGTGCCAGCAGCATGAGGGCAACTAATGAAAAACTGTTTTTT. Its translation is CASSMRATNEKLFF.

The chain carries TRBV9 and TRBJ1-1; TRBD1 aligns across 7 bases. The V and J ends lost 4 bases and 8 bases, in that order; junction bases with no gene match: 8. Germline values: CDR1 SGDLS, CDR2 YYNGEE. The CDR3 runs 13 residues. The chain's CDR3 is CASSRSGTVEAFF. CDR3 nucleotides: TGTGCCAGCAGCAGGTCCGGGACAGTCGAAGCTTTCTTT.

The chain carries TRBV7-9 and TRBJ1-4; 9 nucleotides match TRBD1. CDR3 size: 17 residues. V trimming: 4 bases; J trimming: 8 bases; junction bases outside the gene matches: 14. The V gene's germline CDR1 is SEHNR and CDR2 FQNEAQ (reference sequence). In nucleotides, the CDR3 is TGTGCCAGCAGCTCCCTCCGGGACAGGGTATTCCGGGAAAAACTGTTTTTT. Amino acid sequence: CASSSLRDRVFREKLFF.

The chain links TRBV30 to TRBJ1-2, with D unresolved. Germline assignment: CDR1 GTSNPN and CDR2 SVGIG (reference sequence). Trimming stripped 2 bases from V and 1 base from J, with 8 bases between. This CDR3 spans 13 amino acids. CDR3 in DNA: TGTGCCTGGAGTAAACAATTTAACTATGGCTACACCTTC. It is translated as CAWSKQFNYGYTF.

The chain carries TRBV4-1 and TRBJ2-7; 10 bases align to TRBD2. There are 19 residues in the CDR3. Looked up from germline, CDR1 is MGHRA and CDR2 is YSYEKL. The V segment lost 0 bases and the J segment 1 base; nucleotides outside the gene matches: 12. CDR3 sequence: CASSQDLAGVLGLSYEQYF. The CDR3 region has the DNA TGCGCCAGCAGCCAAGACCTAGCGGGAGTATTGGGTCTTTCCTACGAGCAGTACTTC.

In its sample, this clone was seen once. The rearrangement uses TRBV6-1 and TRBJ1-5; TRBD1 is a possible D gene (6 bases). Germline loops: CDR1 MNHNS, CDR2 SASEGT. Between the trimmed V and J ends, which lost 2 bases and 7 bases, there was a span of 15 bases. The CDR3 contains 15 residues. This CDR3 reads CASSETTGFGQPQHF. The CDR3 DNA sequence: TGTGCCAGCAGTGAAACCACAGGGTTCGGGCAGCCCCAGCATTTT.

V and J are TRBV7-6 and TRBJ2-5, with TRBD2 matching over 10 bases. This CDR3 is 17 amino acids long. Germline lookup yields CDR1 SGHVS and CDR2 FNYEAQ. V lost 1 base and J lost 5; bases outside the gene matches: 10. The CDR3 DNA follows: TGTGCCAGCAGCTTAGTGGCAGCGGGGGGGAGGTACGAGACCCAGTACTTC. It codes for CASSLVAAGGRYETQYF.

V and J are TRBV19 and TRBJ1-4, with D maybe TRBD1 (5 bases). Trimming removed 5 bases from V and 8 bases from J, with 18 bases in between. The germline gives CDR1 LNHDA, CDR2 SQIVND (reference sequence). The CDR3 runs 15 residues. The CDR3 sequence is CASSSQGSGREKLFF. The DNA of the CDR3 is TGTGCCAGTAGTTCCCAGGGCTCCGGACGGGAAAAACTGTTTTTT. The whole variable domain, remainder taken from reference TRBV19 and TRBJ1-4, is DGGITQSPKYLFRKEGQNVTLSCEQNLNHDAMYWYRQDPGQGLRLIYYSQIVNDFQKGDIAEGYSVSREKKESFPLTVTSAQKNPTAFYLCASSSQGSGREKLFFGSGTQLSVL.

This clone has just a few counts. The CDR3 DNA is TGTGCCTGGAGTTACGGGAGTGGCAGAGAGACCCAGTACTTC. Translating gives CAWSYGSGRETQYF. This chain links TRBV30 with TRBJ2-5; TRBD2 is a possible D gene (6 bases). Between the trimmed V and J ends, which lost 2 bases and 4 bases, there was a span of 14 bases. CDR1 and CDR2 (germline): GTSNPN, SVGIG (reference sequence). The length of the CDR3 is 14 residues.